Below, one TCR beta chain is given with its context. This clonotype appeared a few times. Its binding antigen is unknown. The junction departs from the called germline gene at one end, perhaps through a read error. TCR beta CDR3 regions were amplified from RNA transcripts. The first round of RT-PCR for the TCR CDR3 was performed with the HTBI primer set and the Qiagen OneStep RT-PCR kit. Libraries were constructed in a second round of multiplex PCR, after which size selection and purification were performed. Libraries were sequenced paired-end with 100 bp reads on an Illumina HiSeq2000. As for the authors' bioinformatics: SOAPnuke was used to process the raw data, throwing out any read that contained adapters or uncalled bases, had a mean Phred below 15, or lacked an exact constant-primer or identifier match. COPE v1.2.5 was used to merge the high-quality paired reads, and each unique nucleotide sequence was defined as a clonotype. MiTCR v1.1 was used to align clonotypes to the IMGT TRBV, TRBD and TRBJ reference segments. Analysis was restricted to V-J combinations with a frequency above 0.0001, which covered 99% to 99.2% of repertoires. The TCS score was defined as the ratio of F50 (clonal expansion) to E x V (chaos), calculated using BLOSUM62-based TCRdist between CDR3 peptides within each V-J. Welch's t-statistics and random forest reduced just over 500 V-J features to about 13, which were used in a naive Bayes classifier (R e1071). TCRdb passed the public sequencing reads through fastp at Q25 and MiXCR, retaining productive beta sequences. When rows share a CDR3 protein, they turn into one entry using the most common DNA and genes. The V and J calls come from TCRdb's annotation, not from the publication. The sample contains 600,000 to 900,000 distinct CDR3 sequences, 16% of them found a single time. The ten largest account for around 8.1% of the sample.

These data come from a study of T cells in Graves' hyperthyroidism and ophthalmopathy (dated by TCRdb to about 2019). For the study in its entirety: Peripheral blood samples were taken at initial diagnosis, before any treatment was given. The paper reports TCR Vbeta CDR3 sequencing of over 130 peripheral blood samples: 40 or so ophthalmopathy, over 70 hyperthyroidism and around 17 progressor patients. The roughly 100 discovery patients were randomly divided into training and test sets at a 7:3 ratio. Prospective prediction of ophthalmopathy was tested in an independent validation cohort consisting of some 18 hyperthyroidism patients and approximately 16 patients who later progressed to ophthalmopathy. In more than 5 Graves' hyperthyroidism patients, the study also compared T-cell repertoires from thyroid tissue with T-cell repertoires from blood. A discovery cohort of approximately 97 patients, roughly 45 with Graves' ophthalmopathy and more than 55 with stable Graves' hyperthyroidism, was used to find distinguishing TCR V-J signatures. Once sampling was done, hyperthyroidism patients were given methimazole at a starting dose of 30 mg daily, whereas ophthalmopathy patients were given high-dose intravenous methylprednisolone.

As encoded in the germline V gene, CDR1 is MDHEN while CDR2 is SYDVKM. Its CDR3 holds 14 amino acids, cysteine through phenylalanine. The kept DNA is CDR3 alone, 42 bases in frame from the first base. Stable Graves' hyperthyroidism was defined as no progression to ophthalmopathy during 18 months of follow-up. The hyperthyroidism patients were between 18 and 65 years old and newly diagnosed, with a disease duration of less than 2 months. The study excluded patients with uncontrolled infections, other autoimmune diseases, pregnancy or lactation. Clinical symptoms, serum thyroxine and TRAb, thyroid ultrasound, and orbital computed tomography formed the basis for the diagnoses. PBMCs were separated from roughly 10 ml of fresh peripheral blood using Ficoll-Paque density gradient centrifugation. Total RNA was extracted using Trizol reagent, and RNA quality was assessed on an Agilent 2100 Bioanalyzer. Broader findings and caveats from the paper: In validation, the model predicted progression to ophthalmopathy with around 71% sensitivity and 72% to 85% specificity, a median of approximately 6.5 months before onset. A 13 V-J signature model separated ophthalmopathy from stable hyperthyroidism, with around 90% sensitivity and approximately 81% specificity in cross-validation and 80%/75% in testing. Most expanded thyroid clonotypes (frequency above 0.001) were also found in blood, which suggests that blood repertoires may mirror thyroid immune responses. No statistical method was used to fix the sample size in advance, and group allocation was not hidden from the investigators.

The sequencing input was blood. The receptor's source is a man aged 18 to 35 with Graves' hyperthyroidism. The V and J genes are TRBV28 and TRBJ2-1, with the D gene possibly TRBD1 or TRBD2, each one fitting 5 bases. The CDR3 here reads CASNSGRAYNEQLF. The sequenced DNA is TGTGCCAGCAATTCGGGACGGGCCTACAATGAGCAGCTCTTC.